This T cell receptor (beta chain) was captured in a study of cytomegalovirus exposure and HLA in healthy donors. V dropped 7 bases and J dropped 4; count of bases not matched to a gene: 12. The CDR3 length is 16 residues. Germline CDR1 and CDR2: MDHEN and SYDVKM. The PCR made use of 60 Vbeta and 13 Jbeta primers. The method was immunoSEQ multiplex PCR; TCRdb's version includes in-frame clones alone and lacks a portion of them. The repertoire has approximately 160,000 clones, approximately 80% of them found once; the top ten carry 4.5% to 5.5%. A note on this clone: The antigen is not known.

Notes on the study in general: Analyzed later, most CMV-associated TCR beta chains appeared HLA-restricted.

The sequence came from a man aged 18-30 years in good health and CMV-seronegative. Sequencing was done on a sample of PBMCs. The genes are TRBV28 and TRBJ1-1; 10 bases map to TRBD1. The CDR3 spells CASKRPGQGMFTEAFF. As DNA, the CDR3 is TGTGCCAGCAAACGACCGGGACAGGGGATGTTCACTGAAGCTTTCTTT. Variable domain in full (rest from reference TRBV28 and TRBJ1-1): DVKVTQSSRYLVKRTGEKVFLECVQDMDHENMFWYRQDPGLGLRLIYFSYDVKMKEKGDIPEGYSVSREKKERFSLILESASTNQTSMYLCASKRPGQGMFTEAFFGQGTRLTVV.